The entry below gives a single TCR beta chain sequence along with its context. What it binds is not known. The source of the sample is a study of OX40 agonist ivuxolimab in advanced cancers. Whole-study context: Patients received ivuxolimab, an agonistic anti-OX40 (CD134) antibody.

General observations from the study: On average, CD8+ T cells showed a greater number of expanded clones than CD4+. CD4+ and CD8+ blood T cells expanded clonally by week 6 at 0.1 to 3.0 mg/kg.

The ends lost 5 bases at V and 4 bases at J; junction bases unmatched: 5. This CDR3 is built from 15 residues. CDR1 and CDR2 from the germline V gene are LNHDA and SQIVND (reference sequence). Sequencing used immunoSEQ multiplex PCR; TCRdb keeps in-frame clones, though not all of them. The sample holds some 70,000 clones, 88% seen once. The rearrangement joins TRBV19 to TRBJ2-1; 10 nucleotides agree with TRBD2. The sequencing used CD4+ or CD8+ T cells sorted from blood, collected in a trial of the OX40 agonist ivuxolimab. The sequence was obtained from an adult with an advanced solid tumor such as melanoma, head and neck, liver or kidney cancer. The CDR3 nucleotides read TGTGCCAGTAGTTCTTTAGCGGGGGGTTACAATGAGCAGTTCTTC. It encodes CASSSLAGGYNEQFF.